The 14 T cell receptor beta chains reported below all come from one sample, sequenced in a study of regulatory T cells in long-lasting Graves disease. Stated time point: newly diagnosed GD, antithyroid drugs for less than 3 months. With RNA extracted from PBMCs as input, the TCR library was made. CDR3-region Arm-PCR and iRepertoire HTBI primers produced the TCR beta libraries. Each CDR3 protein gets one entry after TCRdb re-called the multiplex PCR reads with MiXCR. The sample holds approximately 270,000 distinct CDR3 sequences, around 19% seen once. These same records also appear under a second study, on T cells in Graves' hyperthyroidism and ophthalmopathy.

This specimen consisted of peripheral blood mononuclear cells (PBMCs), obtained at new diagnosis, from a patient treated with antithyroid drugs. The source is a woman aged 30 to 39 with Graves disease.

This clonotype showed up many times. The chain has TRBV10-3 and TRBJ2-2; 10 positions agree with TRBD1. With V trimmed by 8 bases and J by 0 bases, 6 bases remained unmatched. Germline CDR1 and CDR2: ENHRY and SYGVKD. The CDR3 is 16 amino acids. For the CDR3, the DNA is TGTGCCATCGGAGACAGGGGGCGATCGAACACCGGGGAGCTGTTTTTT. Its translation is CAIGDRGRSNTGELFF.

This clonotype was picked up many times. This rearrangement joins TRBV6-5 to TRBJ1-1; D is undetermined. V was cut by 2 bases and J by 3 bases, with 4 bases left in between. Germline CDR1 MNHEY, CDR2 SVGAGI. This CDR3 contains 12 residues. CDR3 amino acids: CASSYGYTEAFF. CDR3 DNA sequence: TGTGCCAGCAGTTACGGGTACACTGAAGCTTTCTTT.

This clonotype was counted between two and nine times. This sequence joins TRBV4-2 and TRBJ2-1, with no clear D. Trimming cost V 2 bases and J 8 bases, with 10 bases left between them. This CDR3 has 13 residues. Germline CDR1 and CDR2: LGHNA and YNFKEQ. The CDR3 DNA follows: TGTGCCAGCAGCCAATCGCCCCTCGATGAGCAGTTCTTC. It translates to CASSQSPLDEQFF.

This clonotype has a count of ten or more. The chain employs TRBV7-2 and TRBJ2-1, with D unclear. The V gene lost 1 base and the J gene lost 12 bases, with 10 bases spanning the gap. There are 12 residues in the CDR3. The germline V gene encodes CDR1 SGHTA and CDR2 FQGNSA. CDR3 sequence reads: CASSLVSGGQFF. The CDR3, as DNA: TGTGCCAGCAGCTTAGTTAGTGGTGGGCAGTTCTTC.

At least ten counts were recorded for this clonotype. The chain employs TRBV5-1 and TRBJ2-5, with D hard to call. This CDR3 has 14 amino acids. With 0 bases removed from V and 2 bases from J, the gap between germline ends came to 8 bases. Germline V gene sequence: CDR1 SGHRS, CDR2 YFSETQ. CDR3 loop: CASSLAIPQETQYF. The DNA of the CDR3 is TGCGCCAGCAGCTTGGCAATCCCACAAGAGACCCAGTACTTC.

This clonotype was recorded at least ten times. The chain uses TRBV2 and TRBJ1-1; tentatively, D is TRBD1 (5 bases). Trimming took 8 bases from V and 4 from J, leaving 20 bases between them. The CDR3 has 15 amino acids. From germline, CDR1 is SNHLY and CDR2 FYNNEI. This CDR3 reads CASGGGWPRATEAFF. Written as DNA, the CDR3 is TGTGCCAGCGGGGGGGGTTGGCCCCGGGCCACTGAAGCTTTCTTT.

CDR3 residues: CASSPEGRTDTQYF. CDR3 DNA: TGTGCCAGCTCACCCGAGGGTCGCACAGATACGCAGTATTTT. The chain combines TRBV18 with TRBJ2-3; D might be TRBD2 (5 bases). Germline assignment: CDR1 KGHSH and CDR2 LQKENI. This CDR3 contains 14 residues. The V end lost 3 bases, the J end lost 1 base, and 8 bases lay between the germline ends. Variable domain in full (rest from reference TRBV18 and TRBJ2-3): NAGVMQNPRHLVRRRGQEARLRCSPMKGHSHVYWYRQLPEEGLKFMVYLQKENIIDESGMPKERFSAEFPKEGPSILRIQQVVRGDSAAYFCASSPEGRTDTQYFGPGTRLTVL.

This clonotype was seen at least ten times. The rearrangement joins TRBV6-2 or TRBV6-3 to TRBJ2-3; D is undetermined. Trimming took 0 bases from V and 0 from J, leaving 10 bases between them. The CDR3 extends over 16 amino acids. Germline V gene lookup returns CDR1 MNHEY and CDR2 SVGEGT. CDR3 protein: CASSYSPQDSTDTQYF. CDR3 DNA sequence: TGTGCCAGCAGTTACTCACCCCAGGATAGCACAGATACGCAGTATTTT.

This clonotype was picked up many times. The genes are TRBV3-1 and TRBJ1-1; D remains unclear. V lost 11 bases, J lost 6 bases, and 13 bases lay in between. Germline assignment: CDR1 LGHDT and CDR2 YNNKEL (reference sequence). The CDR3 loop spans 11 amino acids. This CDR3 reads CAVSKAAEAFF. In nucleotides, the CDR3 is TGTGCCGTAAGTAAGGCCGCTGAAGCTTTCTTT.

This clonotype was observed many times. The CDR3 sequence is CASSQRPGPYNEQFF. DNA of the CDR3: TGCGCCAGCAGCCAACGTCCGGGTCCCTACAATGAGCAGTTCTTC. This chain uses TRBV4-1 with TRBJ2-1; D not certain. Germline V gene lookup returns CDR1 MGHRA and CDR2 YSYEKL. The CDR3 runs 15 residues. V was trimmed by 2 bases and J by 2 bases, leaving 10 bases between them.

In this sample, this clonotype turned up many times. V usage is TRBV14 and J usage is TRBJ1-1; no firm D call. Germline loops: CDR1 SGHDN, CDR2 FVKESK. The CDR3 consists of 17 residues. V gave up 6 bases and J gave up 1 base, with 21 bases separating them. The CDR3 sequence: CASRKKPHLLPNTEAFF. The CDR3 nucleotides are TGTGCCAGCAGGAAAAAACCCCATCTTCTTCCGAACACTGAAGCTTTCTTT.

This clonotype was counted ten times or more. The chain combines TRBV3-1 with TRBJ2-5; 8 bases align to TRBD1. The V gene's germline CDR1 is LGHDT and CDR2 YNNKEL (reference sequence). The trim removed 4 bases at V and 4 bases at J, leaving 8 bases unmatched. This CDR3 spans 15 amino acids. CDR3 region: CASSLQTGATETQYF. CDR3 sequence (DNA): TGTGCCAGCAGCCTACAGACAGGGGCCACAGAGACCCAGTACTTC.

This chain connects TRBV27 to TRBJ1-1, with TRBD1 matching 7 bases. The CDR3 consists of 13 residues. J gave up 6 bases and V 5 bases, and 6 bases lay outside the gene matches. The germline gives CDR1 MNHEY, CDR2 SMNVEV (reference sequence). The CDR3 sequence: CASSRQGGSEAFF. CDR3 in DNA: TGTGCCAGCAGTCGACAGGGTGGGTCTGAAGCTTTCTTT.

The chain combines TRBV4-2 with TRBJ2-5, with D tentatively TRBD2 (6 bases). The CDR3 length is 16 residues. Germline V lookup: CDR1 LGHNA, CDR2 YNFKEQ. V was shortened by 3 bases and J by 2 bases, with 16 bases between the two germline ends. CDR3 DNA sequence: TGTGCCAGCAGCCACCTTACCTATGGGAGGCAAGAGACCCAGTACTTC. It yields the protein CASSHLTYGRQETQYF.